The 25 T cell receptor beta chains in this list originate from one sample, sequenced in a study of T-cell reconstitution after alpha-beta-depleted transplantation in children. Unique molecular identifiers were used in preparing the TCRbeta library. TCRdb called the PCR reads again in MiXCR, with one record for every CDR3 protein. The sample carries some 220,000 distinct CDR3 sequences, approximately 9.5% recorded once. The material sequenced was PBMCs from the stem cell graft donor, taken from the stem cell graft. These receptors were obtained from a human donor who donated a stem cell graft to a child with acute lymphoblastic leukemia.

In this sample, this clonotype turned up a few times. This chain links TRBV18 with TRBJ1-2; D is uncertain. The germline V gene has CDR1 KGHSH and CDR2 LQKENI. The CDR3 is 14 residues long. V gave up 10 bases and J gave up 1 base, with 16 bases separating them. The CDR3 region is CATSGGGINYGYTF. The CDR3 DNA follows: TGTGCCACCAGTGGCGGTGGAATTAACTATGGCTACACCTTC.

This clonotype has more than one count but fewer than ten. The CDR3 nucleotides are TGCAGCGTTCGGGGCGGGGCGGAGACCCAGTACTTC. This encodes CSVRGGAETQYF. This chain uses TRBV29-1 with TRBJ2-5, with D possibly matching TRBD2 (6 bases). Germline V CDR1 and CDR2: SQVTM, ANQGSEA. The CDR3 is 12 amino acids. V gave up 5 bases and J gave up 5 bases, with 12 bases separating them. Using reference TRBV29-1 and TRBJ2-5 for the parts outside the CDR3, the full variable domain is SAVISQKPSRDICQRGTSLTIQCQVDSQVTMMFWYRQQPGQSLTLIATANQGSEATYESGFVIDKFPISRPNLTFSTLTVSNMSPEDSSIYLCSVRGGAETQYFGPGTRLLVL.

This chain connects TRBV7-9 to TRBJ1-1, with D unclear. V dropped 1 base and J dropped 5 bases, with 11 bases sitting between them. The CDR3 length is 14 residues. Germline V CDR1 and CDR2: SEHNR, FQNEAQ (reference sequence). The CDR3 DNA reads TGTGCCAGCAGCTTAGATGCGGATCGGACTGAAGCTTTCTTT. It translates to CASSLDADRTEAFF.

The sample holds a few counts of this clonotype. The V call is TRBV7-2, the J call TRBJ1-3; D gene uncertain. V was cut by 4 bases and J by 0 bases, with 10 bases left in between. The CDR3 is 15 amino acids. Germline assignment: CDR1 SGHTA and CDR2 FQGNSA. CDR3: CASSSSPSSGNTIYF. The CDR3 nucleotides are TGTGCCAGCAGCTCCAGTCCGAGCTCTGGAAACACCATATATTTT.

This clonotype was recorded at least ten times. This chain uses TRBV7-8 with TRBJ2-5; 7 nucleotides match TRBD2. The CDR3 contains 17 residues. Germline V gene lookup returns CDR1 SGHVS and CDR2 FQNEAQ. The V and J ends lost 5 bases and 3 bases, in that order; junction bases with no gene match: 15. This CDR3 reads CASSAPSGGGREETQYF. The CDR3 nucleotides read TGTGCCAGCAGCGCCCCCAGCGGCGGGGGAAGAGAAGAGACCCAGTACTTC.

The V gene is TRBV10-2, the J gene TRBJ2-5, with 12 bases lining up with TRBD2. From germline, CDR1 is WSHSY and CDR2 SAAADI. The J segment lost 5 bases and the V segment lost 6 bases, leaving 7 bases of the junction unmatched. CDR3 size: 15 residues. The CDR3 protein is CASSASGGALETQYF. The DNA for the CDR3 is TGCGCCAGCAGCGCTAGCGGGGGGGCCCTGGAGACCCAGTACTTC.

V usage is TRBV7-8 and J usage is TRBJ1-1; 7 bases are shared with TRBD1. This CDR3 region has 18 residues. CDR1 and CDR2 from the germline V gene are SGHVS and FQNEAQ. After removal of 2 bases from V and 0 bases from J, the junction contained 12 bases not matched to a gene. The CDR3 protein is CASSLNTPGQLMNTEAFF. The CDR3 DNA is TGTGCCAGCAGCTTAAACACTCCGGGACAGCTAATGAACACTGAAGCTTTCTTT.

This clonotype was observed a handful of times. This chain links TRBV15 with TRBJ1-1; D not certain. In germline, CDR1 is LNHNV, CDR2 YYDKDF (reference sequence). Trimming stripped 2 bases from V and 4 bases from J, with 8 bases between. The CDR3 contains 13 residues. CDR3 bases: TGTGCCACCAGCAGACGGGAGAGCACTGAAGCTTTCTTT. Translated, it gives CATSRRESTEAFF.

This clonotype was counted a few times. The rearrangement joins TRBV12-3 or TRBV12-4 to TRBJ2-7; 8 nucleotides match TRBD1. CDR3 length: 13 amino acids. The junction had 7 bases not matched to a gene; V was cut back by 9 bases and J by 3 bases. CDR3 DNA: TGTGCCAGTGGGGCAGGGGGCCTCTACGAGCAGTACTTC. Protein sequence: CASGAGGLYEQYF.

This clonotype turned up a few times. The chain links TRBV20-1 to TRBJ1-4; 9 positions agree with TRBD1. V shed 1 base and J 5 bases; nucleotides not matched to a gene: 5. CDR3 length equals 15 residues. From germline, CDR1 is DFQATT and CDR2 SNEGSKA (reference sequence). This chain's CDR3 is CSARGRQGGNEKLFF. The DNA of the CDR3 is TGCAGTGCTAGAGGCCGACAGGGGGGCAATGAAAAACTGTTTTTT.

This clonotype was counted at least ten times. The chain combines TRBV4-3 with TRBJ2-2; 8 bases map to TRBD1. CDR3 length equals 14 residues. Germline CDR1 is LGHNA and CDR2 is YSLEER. V shed 6 bases, J shed 5 bases, and the junction held 5 bases outside the gene matches. CDR3 bases: TGCGCCAGCAGTATTCAGGGGGCGACCGGGGAGCTGTTTTTT. Residues: CASSIQGATGELFF.

In this sample, this clonotype turned up many times. The chain combines TRBV2 with TRBJ2-3; D is ambiguous. Germline V CDR1 and CDR2: SNHLY, FYNNEI. The V gene lost 10 bases and the J gene lost 0 bases, with 11 bases spanning the gap. The length of the CDR3 is 13 residues. Written as DNA, the CDR3 is TGTGCCATCTCACCCGGAAGCACAGATACGCAGTATTTT. Translated, it gives CAISPGSTDTQYF.

This clonotype was picked up many times. This chain uses TRBV5-1 with TRBJ2-3; tentatively, D is TRBD1 (6 bases). The V gene's germline CDR1 is SGHRS and CDR2 YFSETQ. The CDR3 sequence is 12 residues long. V lost 0 bases to trimming and J lost 14 bases, with 13 bases between them. The CDR3 sequence: CASSLVDSPAYF. The DNA for the CDR3 is TGCGCCAGCAGCTTGGTGGACAGTCCGGCGTATTTT.

The chain recombines TRBV12-3 or TRBV12-4 with TRBJ2-3; the match to TRBD2 covers 12 bases. The CDR3 contains 16 residues. Trimming removed 6 bases from V and 10 bases from J; junction bases left unmatched: 14. The CDR3: CASSLTSGGPGNAQYF. For the CDR3, the DNA is TGTGCCAGCAGCCTAACTAGCGGGGGGCCTGGGAACGCGCAGTATTTT.

This clonotype has ten or more counts. This chain links TRBV20-1 with TRBJ1-4; 7 bases agree with TRBD1. From germline, CDR1 is DFQATT and CDR2 SNEGSKA (reference sequence). This CDR3 contains 13 residues. The CDR3 loop is CSHTTGSGEKLFF. Here the CDR3 DNA reads TGCAGCCACACGACAGGGTCTGGAGAAAAACTGTTTTTT.

This clonotype was observed many times. The chain couples TRBV10-3 to TRBJ1-2; no clear D gene. V lost 0 bases, J lost 8 bases, and 13 bases lay in between. This CDR3 is built from 14 residues. Germline CDR1 ENHRY, CDR2 SYGVKD. The CDR3 sequence: CAISESQGGRGYTF. The CDR3 DNA sequence: TGTGCCATCAGTGAGTCTCAAGGAGGGCGAGGCTACACCTTC.

This clonotype was found a few times. The gene calls are TRBV27 and TRBJ2-5; D might be TRBD1 (5 bases). There are 13 residues in the CDR3. V was trimmed by 3 bases and J by 5 bases, leaving 10 bases between them. The germline CDR1 and CDR2 sequences are MNHEY and SMNVEV (reference sequence). The CDR3 region is CASSFAGRETQYF. DNA of the CDR3: TGTGCCAGCAGTTTCGCAGGGCGGGAGACCCAGTACTTC.

The sample holds a few counts of this clonotype. The rearrangement links TRBV7-2 to TRBJ1-2; D not certain. Germline values: CDR1 SGHTA, CDR2 FQGNSA. The CDR3 covers 14 residues. V shed 4 bases and J shed 4 bases, with 13 bases lying between them. DNA for the CDR3: TGTGCCAGCAGCTCTCCCAGGAGCATCTATGGCTACACCTTC. Translated: CASSSPRSIYGYTF.

The chain links TRBV6-2 or TRBV6-3 to TRBJ2-4; 9 bases agree with TRBD2. The CDR3 contains 21 residues. Germline CDR1 is MNHEY and CDR2 is SVGEGT. V lost 2 bases and J lost 6; bases outside the gene matches: 23. The CDR3 is CASSYGRAASGVLPQRNIQYF. CDR3 DNA sequence: TGTGCCAGCAGTTACGGTCGCGCGGCTAGCGGGGTTTTGCCCCAAAGAAACATTCAGTACTTC.

This clonotype was observed at least ten times. This chain links TRBV4-1 with TRBJ2-1; no clear D. The CDR3 extends over 16 amino acids. Looked up from germline, CDR1 is MGHRA and CDR2 is YSYEKL. V gave up 0 bases and J gave up 6 bases, with 15 bases separating them. The CDR3: CASSQDRAGLGNEQFF. The CDR3 coding sequence is TGCGCCAGCAGCCAAGATCGTGCCGGGTTGGGCAATGAGCAGTTCTTC.

The chain uses TRBV29-1 and TRBJ1-3; D is unclear. There are 11 residues in the CDR3. Germline CDR1 reads SQVTM; CDR2 reads ANQGSEA. V gave up 6 bases and J gave up 4 bases, with 7 bases separating them. The DNA of the CDR3 is TGCAGCGTGACCGGGGGAAACACCATATATTTT. Protein product: CSVTGGNTIYF. Based on the CDR3 plus reference TRBV29-1 and TRBJ1-3, the full variable domain is SAVISQKPSRDICQRGTSLTIQCQVDSQVTMMFWYRQQPGQSLTLIATANQGSEATYESGFVIDKFPISRPNLTFSTLTVSNMSPEDSSIYLCSVTGGNTIYFGEGSWLTVV.

This clonotype was counted many times. The genes are TRBV5-1 and TRBJ2-1; a possible D gene is TRBD1 (5 bases). Trimming pared 4 bases from V and 4 bases from J, leaving 15 bases between. Per the germline V gene, CDR1 is SGHRS and CDR2 is YFSETQ. The CDR3 spans 15 residues. The CDR3 coding sequence is TGCGCCAGCAGCCCTGGTGCTAGACAGTACAATGAGCAGTTCTTC. It translates to CASSPGARQYNEQFF.

This clonotype showed up many times. The chain links TRBV5-1 to TRBJ2-1; 14 bases are shared with TRBD2. J gave up 6 bases and V 4 bases, and 6 bases lay outside the gene matches. The CDR3 consists of 16 residues. Germline V gene lookup returns CDR1 SGHRS and CDR2 YFSETQ. The CDR3 region is CASSETSGGAANEQFF. CDR3 in DNA: TGCGCCAGCAGCGAGACTAGCGGGGGGGCTGCCAATGAGCAGTTCTTC. Combining the CDR3 with reference TRBV5-1 and TRBJ2-1 gives the whole variable domain KAGVTQTPRYLIKTRGQQVTLSCSPISGHRSVSWYQQTPGQGLQFLFEYFSETQRNKGNFPGRFSGRQFSNSRSEMNVSTLELGDSALYLCASSETSGGAANEQFFGPGTRLTVL.

The DNA for the CDR3 is TGTGCCAGCAGTTTAATTGGCGGGGCCCCTCAAGAGACCCAGTACTTC. Translation: CASSLIGGAPQETQYF. The chain is built from TRBV27 and TRBJ2-5, with a possible D match to TRBD2 (6 bases). The germline CDR1 and CDR2 sequences are MNHEY and SMNVEV (reference sequence). V gave up 2 bases and J gave up 2 bases, with 15 bases separating them. The CDR3 contains 16 residues.

This clonotype was seen a few times. V gene TRBV12-3 or TRBV12-4 combines with J gene TRBJ2-7, with TRBD1 matching over 8 bases. V was clipped by 5 bases and J by 2 bases; unmatched bases: 5. The CDR3 has 14 residues. The CDR3 coding sequence is TGTGCCAGCAGTCCCGGGGGACAGGCCTACGAGCAGTACTTC. It encodes CASSPGGQAYEQYF.